A selection of T cell receptor beta chains follows, all from one sample in a study of T cell responses to AZD1222 COVID-19 vaccine. The protocol was immunoSEQ multiplex PCR, while the TCRdb copy is restricted to in-frame clones and leaves out a portion. The table includes about 75,000 clones, approximately 89% detected once. Sequences were derived from peripheral blood, sampled 28 days after the second dose of the MenACWY control vaccine. All receptors come from an adult who received the MenACWY meningococcal vaccine as a control. Each CDR3 is given with its conserved first and last residue. The D gene is left open where the match is weak. Clone size is stated in some rows and not others, as once, few, many or a class when expanded.

j_call clone_size d_call v_call cdr3_aa cdr3_nt
TRBJ2-1 NA NA TRBV6-1 CASSESTIVYNEQFF TGTGCCAGCAGTGAATCTACTATTGTCTACAATGAGCAGTTCTTC
TRBJ1-2 NA NA TRBV30 CAWSVRWEAGYTF TGTGCCTGGAGTGTACGTTGGGAAGCTGGCTACACCTTC
TRBJ2-3 NA TRBD2 TRBV28 CASSQGLAGGQADTQYF TGTGCCAGCAGTCAGGGACTAGCGGGGGGGCAGGCAGATACGCAGTATTTT
TRBJ1-1 NA TRBD1 TRBV19 CASSIVSWGQGRTEAFF TGTGCCAGTAGTATAGTCTCTTGGGGACAGGGGCGGACTGAAGCTTTCTTT
TRBJ2-3 few TRBD1 TRBV5-6 CASSATGARQYF TGTGCCAGCAGCGCTACAGGGGCCCGGCAGTATTTT
TRBJ1-5 NA NA TRBV19 CASSITGSNQPQHF TGTGCCAGTAGTATTACAGGGAGCAATCAGCCCCAGCATTTT
TRBJ1-2 few TRBD1 TRBV19 CASSIGQEGGYTF TGTGCCAGTAGTATCGGACAGGAAGGTGGCTACACCTTC
TRBJ1-4 NA NA TRBV29-1 CSVSKETNEKLFF TGCAGCGTTTCAAAGGAGACTAATGAAAAACTGTTTTTT
TRBJ1-1 NA NA TRBV7-2 CASSVDGGTTEAFF TGTGCCAGCAGCGTGGACGGAGGTACCACTGAAGCTTTCTTT
TRBJ1-2 NA NA TRBV18 CASSPSGTAYGYTF TGTGCCAGCTCACCAAGTGGGACTGCATATGGCTACACCTTC
TRBJ1-2 NA NA TRBV5-1 CASSSGRSDGYTF TGCGCCAGCAGCTCGGGACGGTCGGATGGCTACACCTTC
TRBJ2-1 NA TRBD2 TRBV14 CASRGGAGYINEQFF TGTGCCAGCAGGGGAGGAGCGGGGTACATCAATGAGCAGTTCTTC
TRBJ2-3 NA NA TRBV4-1 CASSQGVTGRSTDTQYF TGCGCCAGCAGCCAAGGTGTAACGGGGAGAAGCACAGATACGCAGTATTTT
TRBJ2-7 NA TRBD2 TRBV7-2 CASSLDRLGGNYEQYF TGTGCCAGCAGCTTAGACCGCCTCGGGGGGAACTACGAGCAGTACTTC
TRBJ1-1 NA NA TRBV28 CASSLGQGWTEAFF TGTGCCAGCAGTTTAGGTCAGGGGTGGACTGAAGCTTTCTTT
TRBJ1-5 NA NA TRBV3-1/TRBV3-2 CASTNWTHDNQPQHF TGTGCCAGCACAAACTGGACCCATGACAATCAGCCCCAGCATTTT
TRBJ1-6 NA NA TRBV2 CASSEQWDTRVSPLHF TGTGCCAGCAGTGAACAATGGGACACAAGGGTTTCACCCCTCCACTTT
TRBJ1-2 NA TRBD1 TRBV14 CASSRTQGQLYGYTF TGTGCCAGCAGCCGGACACAGGGGCAACTCTATGGCTACACCTTC
TRBJ2-3 NA NA TRBV6-5 CANQGEDTQYF TGTGCCAACCAAGGGGAAGATACGCAGTATTTT
TRBJ1-6 NA NA TRBV4-2 CASSQEDLASSYNSPLHF TGTGCCAGCAGCCAAGAAGATCTAGCGAGCTCCTATAATTCACCCCTCCACTTT
TRBJ1-1 NA TRBD1 TRBV19 CASIGQGYTEAFF TGTGCCAGTATTGGACAGGGGTACACTGAAGCTTTCTTT
TRBJ1-5 NA NA TRBV6-5 CASSYSQGAQPQHF TGTGCCAGCAGTTACTCACAAGGGGCCCAGCCCCAGCATTTT
TRBJ1-2 NA TRBD1 TRBV27 CASSLTGGRGGYGYTF TGTGCCAGCTCATTAACAGGGGGCAGGGGTGGTTATGGCTACACCTTC
TRBJ2-1 once TRBD2 TRBV5-4 CASSFGTSANEQFF TGTGCCAGCAGCTTCGGGACTAGCGCTAATGAGCAGTTCTTC
TRBJ1-5 NA NA TRBV6-5 CASTLEAGRQPQHF TGTGCCAGTACCCTCGAGGCAGGGCGCCAGCCCCAGCATTTT
TRBJ2-1 NA NA TRBV7-9 CASRFIGDEQFF TGTGCCAGCAGGTTTATCGGCGATGAGCAGTTCTTC
TRBJ2-7 NA NA TRBV12-3/TRBV12-4 CASSSRGQYEQYF TGTGCCAGCAGTTCAAGGGGTCAATACGAGCAGTACTTC
TRBJ1-4 NA NA TRBV5-8 CASSQGTLGEKLFF TGTGCCAGCAGCCAAGGAACTCTTGGTGAAAAACTGTTTTTT
TRBJ1-1 NA TRBD1 TRBV5-1 CASSSRDRDTEAFF TGCGCCAGCAGCTCGCGAGACAGGGACACTGAAGCTTTCTTT
TRBJ1-1 NA NA TRBV7-2 CASSLRSGNTEAFF TGTGCCAGCAGCTTAAGGTCCGGTAACACTGAAGCTTTCTTT
TRBJ2-7 few TRBD1 TRBV7-8 CASSLTTRRQGSYEQYF TGTGCCAGCAGCTTAACCACCCGCAGACAGGGTTCCTACGAGCAGTACTTC
TRBJ1-4 NA NA TRBV10-3 CAISEPQGKKLFF TGTGCCATCAGTGAGCCGCAAGGGAAAAAACTGTTTTTT
TRBJ1-4 NA TRBD1 TRBV5-1 CASSWRTGATNEKLFF TGCGCCAGCAGCTGGCGGACAGGGGCAACTAATGAAAAACTGTTTTTT
TRBJ1-2 many TRBD1 TRBV9 CASSARDSSHYGYTF TGTGCCAGCAGCGCCCGGGACAGTAGTCATTATGGCTACACCTTC
TRBJ2-7 NA TRBD2 TRBV30 CAWSLGTSDGEQYF TGTGCCTGGAGCCTCGGGACTAGCGACGGCGAGCAGTACTTC
TRBJ2-7 NA TRBD1 TRBV10-3 CAIRPTGTGFPYEQYF TGTGCCATCAGACCCACCGGGACAGGGTTTCCTTACGAGCAGTACTTC
TRBJ2-7 NA NA TRBV12-5 CASGPDRYEQYF TGTGCTAGTGGCCCGGACAGATACGAGCAGTACTTC
TRBJ1-2 NA TRBD1 TRBV19 CASSSWDRRESYGYTF TGTGCCAGTAGTTCCTGGGACAGGAGGGAGTCTTATGGCTACACCTTC
TRBJ1-2 NA NA TRBV5-1 CASSFEGRSTYGYTF TGCGCCAGCAGCTTTGAGGGACGGTCTACCTATGGCTACACCTTC
TRBJ1-1 few NA TRBV7-2 CASSPAPMNTEAFF TGTGCCAGCAGCCCCGCGCCAATGAACACTGAAGCTTTCTTT
TRBJ1-6 NA NA TRBV14 CASSQGLQQGNYPPPLHF TGTGCCAGCAGCCAAGGCCTACAACAGGGAAACTACCCTCCACCCCTCCACTTT
TRBJ1-1 NA TRBD1 TRBV3-1/TRBV3-2 CASSRQGARNTEAFF TGTGCCAGCAGTCGACAGGGGGCGAGAAACACTGAAGCTTTCTTT
TRBJ1-5 NA NA TRBV7-8 CASSEGRAGPQHF TGTGCCAGCAGCGAGGGACGGGCAGGGCCCCAGCATTTT
TRBJ2-7 once NA TRBV27 CASRVRGEQYF TGTGCCAGCAGGGTAAGGGGGGAGCAGTACTTC
TRBJ1-2 NA NA TRBV2 CASSSGPLNNYGYTF TGTGCCAGCAGTTCGGGACCCCTAAATAACTATGGCTACACCTTC